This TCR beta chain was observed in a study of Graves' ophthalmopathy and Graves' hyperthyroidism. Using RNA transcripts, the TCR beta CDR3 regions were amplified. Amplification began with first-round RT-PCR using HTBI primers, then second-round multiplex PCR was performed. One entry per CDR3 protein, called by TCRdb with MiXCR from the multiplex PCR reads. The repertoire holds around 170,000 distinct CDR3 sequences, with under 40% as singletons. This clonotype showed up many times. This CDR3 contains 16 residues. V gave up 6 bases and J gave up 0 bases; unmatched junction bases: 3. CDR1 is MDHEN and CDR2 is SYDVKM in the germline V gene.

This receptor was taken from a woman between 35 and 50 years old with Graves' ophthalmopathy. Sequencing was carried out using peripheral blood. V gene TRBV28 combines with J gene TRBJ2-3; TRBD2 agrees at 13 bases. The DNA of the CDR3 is TGTGCCAGCAGCTGGACTAGCGGGGGAAGCACAGATACGCAGTATTTT. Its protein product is CASSWTSGGSTDTQYF.